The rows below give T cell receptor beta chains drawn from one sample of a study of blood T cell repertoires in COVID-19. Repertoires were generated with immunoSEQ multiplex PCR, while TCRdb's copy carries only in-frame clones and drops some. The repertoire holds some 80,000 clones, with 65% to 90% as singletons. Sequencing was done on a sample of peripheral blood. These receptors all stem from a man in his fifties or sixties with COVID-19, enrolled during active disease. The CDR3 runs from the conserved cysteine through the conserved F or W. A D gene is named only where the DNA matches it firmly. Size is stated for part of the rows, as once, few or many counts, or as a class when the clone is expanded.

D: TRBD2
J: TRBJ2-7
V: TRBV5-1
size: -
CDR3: CASSLTSGRAQPYEQYF
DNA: TGCGCCAGCAGCTTGACTAGCGGGAGGGCCCAGCCCTACGAGCAGTACTTC

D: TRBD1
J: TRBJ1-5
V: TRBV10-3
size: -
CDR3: CAISEGQANQPQHF
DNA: TGTGCCATCAGTGAGGGACAGGCCAATCAGCCCCAGCATTTT

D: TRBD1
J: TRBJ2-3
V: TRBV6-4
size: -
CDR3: CASRGQNTDTQYF
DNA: TGTGCCAGCAGGGGACAGAACACAGATACGCAGTATTTT

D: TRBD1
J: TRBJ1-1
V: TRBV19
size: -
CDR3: CASTRTTGAMNTEAFF
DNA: TGTGCCAGTACCCGAACTACAGGGGCGATGAACACTGAAGCTTTCTTT

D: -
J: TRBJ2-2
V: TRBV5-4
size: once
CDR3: CASSLAVSGGTGELFF
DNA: TGTGCCAGCAGCTTGGCCGTAAGTGGAGGGACCGGGGAGCTGTTTTTT

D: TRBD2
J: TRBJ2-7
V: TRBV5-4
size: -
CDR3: CASSLAGVSYEQYF
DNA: TGTGCCAGCAGCTTAGCGGGAGTCTCCTACGAGCAGTACTTC

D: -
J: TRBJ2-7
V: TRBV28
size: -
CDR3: CASGELTYEQYF
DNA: TGTGCCAGTGGAGAGTTAACCTACGAGCAGTACTTC

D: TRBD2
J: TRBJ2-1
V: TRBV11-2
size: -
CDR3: CASRSGRVNNEQFF
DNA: TGTGCCAGCCGCAGCGGGAGGGTGAACAATGAGCAGTTCTTC

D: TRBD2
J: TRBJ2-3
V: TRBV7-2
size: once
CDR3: CASSLGAGGAADTQYF
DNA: TGTGCCAGCAGCTTAGGGGCCGGGGGGGCGGCAGATACGCAGTATTTT

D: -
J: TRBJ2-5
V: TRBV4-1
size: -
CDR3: CASSQVPRAEETQYF
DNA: TGCGCCAGCAGCCAAGTCCCCAGGGCTGAAGAAACCCAGTACTTC

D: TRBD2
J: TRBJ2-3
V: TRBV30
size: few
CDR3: CALLQRLAGGSQRNTQYF
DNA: TGTGCCCTGCTGCAGAGACTAGCGGGAGGCTCACAAAGAAATACGCAGTATTTT

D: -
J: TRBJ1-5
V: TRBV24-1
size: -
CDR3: CATSDLPYQPQHF
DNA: TGTGCCACCAGTGACTTGCCCTATCAGCCCCAGCATTTT

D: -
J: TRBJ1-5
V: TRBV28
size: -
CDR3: CASSLRGGWGNQPQHF
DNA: TGTGCCAGCAGCCTAAGAGGGGGATGGGGAAATCAGCCCCAGCATTTT

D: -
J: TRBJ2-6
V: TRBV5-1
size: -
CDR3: CASSLEGTGANVLTF
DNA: TGCGCCAGCAGCTTGGAGGGGACTGGGGCCAACGTCCTGACTTTC

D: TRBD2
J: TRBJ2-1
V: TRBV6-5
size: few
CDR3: CASRIAGGPKQFF
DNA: TGTGCCAGCAGGATAGCGGGAGGGCCAAAGCAGTTCTTC

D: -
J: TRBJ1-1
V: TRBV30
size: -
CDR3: CAWRALRQKHEAFF
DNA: TGTGCCTGGAGAGCCCTGCGACAGAAACATGAAGCTTTCTTT

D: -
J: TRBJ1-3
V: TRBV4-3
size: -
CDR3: CASSQQGSGNTIYF
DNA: TGCGCCAGCAGCCAACAGGGATCTGGAAACACCATATATTTT

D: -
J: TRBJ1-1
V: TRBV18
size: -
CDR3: CASSPPGEKRITEAFF
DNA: TGTGCCAGCTCACCACCCGGGGAGAAGCGGATCACTGAAGCTTTCTTT

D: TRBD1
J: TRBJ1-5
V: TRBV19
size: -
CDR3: CASSTPTGGANQPQHF
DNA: TGTGCCAGTAGTACACCGACAGGGGGGGCCAATCAGCCCCAGCATTTT

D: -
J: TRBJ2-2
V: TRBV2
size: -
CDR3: CASSLATPSGNTGELFF
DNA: TGTGCCAGCAGTCTAGCGACCCCCTCCGGGAACACCGGGGAGCTGTTTTTT

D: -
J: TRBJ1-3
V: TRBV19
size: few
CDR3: CASSTDRLDGNTIYF
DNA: TGTGCCAGTAGTACCGACCGCCTAGATGGAAACACCATATATTTT

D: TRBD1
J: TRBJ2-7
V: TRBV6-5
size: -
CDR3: CASQETGGHEQYF
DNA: TGTGCCAGCCAGGAGACAGGGGGGCACGAGCAGTACTTC

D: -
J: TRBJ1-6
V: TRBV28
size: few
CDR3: CASDTGKWAPLHF
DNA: TGTGCCAGCGATACAGGAAAATGGGCACCCCTCCACTTT

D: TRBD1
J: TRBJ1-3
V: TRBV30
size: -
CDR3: CAWSADRVANTIYF
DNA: TGTGCCTGGAGTGCAGACAGGGTAGCAAACACCATATATTTT

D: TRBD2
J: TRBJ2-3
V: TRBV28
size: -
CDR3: CASRRGLADTQYF
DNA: TGTGCCAGCAGGAGGGGACTAGCGGATACGCAGTATTTT

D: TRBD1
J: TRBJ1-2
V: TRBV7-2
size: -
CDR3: CASSLEFSGQGGGGYTF
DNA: TGTGCCAGCAGCTTAGAGTTTTCGGGACAGGGGGGCGGTGGCTACACCTTC

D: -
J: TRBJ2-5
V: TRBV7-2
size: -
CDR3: CASSLARQETQYF
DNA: TGTGCCAGCAGCTTAGCCCGCCAAGAGACCCAGTACTTC

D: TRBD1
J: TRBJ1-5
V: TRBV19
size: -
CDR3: CASRLGTDYSNQPQHF
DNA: TGTGCCAGTCGTCTTGGGACAGATTATAGCAATCAGCCCCAGCATTTT

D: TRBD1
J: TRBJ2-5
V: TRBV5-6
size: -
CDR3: CASSGTLQGAYETQYF
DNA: TGTGCCAGCAGCGGCACTTTACAGGGGGCTTACGAGACCCAGTACTTC

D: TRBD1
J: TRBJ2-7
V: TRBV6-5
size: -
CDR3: CASSSTGDYEQYF
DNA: TGTGCCAGCAGTTCTACAGGGGACTACGAGCAGTACTTC

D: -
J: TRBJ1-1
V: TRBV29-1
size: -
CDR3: CSAEGGPTEAFF
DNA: TGCAGCGCCGAGGGGGGGCCCACTGAAGCTTTCTTT

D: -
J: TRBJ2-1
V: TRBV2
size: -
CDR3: CAAAGRVGSSYNEQFF
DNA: TGTGCCGCCGCGGGGCGGGTCGGCAGCTCCTACAATGAGCAGTTCTTC

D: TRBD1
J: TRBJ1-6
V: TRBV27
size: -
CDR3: CASGTARGAWNSPLHF
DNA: TGTGCCAGCGGGACGGCCAGGGGGGCCTGGAATTCACCCCTCCACTTT

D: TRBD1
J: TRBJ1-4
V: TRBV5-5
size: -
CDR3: CASSLVQGASEKLFF
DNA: TGTGCCAGCAGCTTGGTGCAGGGGGCGTCGGAAAAACTGTTTTTT

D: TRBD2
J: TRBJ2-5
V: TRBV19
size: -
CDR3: CASSIVGSGYQETQYF
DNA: TGTGCCAGTAGTATAGTTGGTAGCGGGTACCAAGAGACCCAGTACTTC

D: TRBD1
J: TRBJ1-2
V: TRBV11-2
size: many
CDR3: CASSLTGKVTF
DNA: TGTGCCAGCAGCTTGACAGGGAAGGTAACCTTC

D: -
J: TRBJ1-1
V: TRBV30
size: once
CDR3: CAWTGVSWTEAFF
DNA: TGTGCCTGGACAGGGGTATCTTGGACTGAAGCTTTCTTT

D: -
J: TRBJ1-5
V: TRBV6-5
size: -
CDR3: CASSYVEVNQPQHF
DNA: TGTGCCAGCAGTTATGTAGAGGTTAATCAGCCCCAGCATTTT

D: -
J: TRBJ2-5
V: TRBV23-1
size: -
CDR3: CASLPRGSGQIPQETQYF
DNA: TGCGCCAGCTTACCCAGAGGATCGGGACAAATACCGCAAGAGACCCAGTACTTC

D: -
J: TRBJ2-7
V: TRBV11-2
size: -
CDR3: CASSQGGAGVTFEQYF
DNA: TGTGCCAGCAGCCAGGGAGGGGCAGGGGTCACCTTTGAGCAGTACTTC

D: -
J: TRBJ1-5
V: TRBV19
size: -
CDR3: CASSIQPAGNQPQHF
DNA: TGTGCCAGTAGTATCCAACCGGCGGGCAATCAGCCCCAGCATTTT

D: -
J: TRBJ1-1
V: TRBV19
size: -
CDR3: CASSIGSRGQNTEAFF
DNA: TGTGCCAGTAGTATAGGAAGCAGGGGACAGAACACTGAAGCTTTCTTT

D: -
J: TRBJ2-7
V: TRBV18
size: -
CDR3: CASSLGGYEQYF
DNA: TGTGCCAGCTCACTGGGAGGCTACGAGCAGTACTTC

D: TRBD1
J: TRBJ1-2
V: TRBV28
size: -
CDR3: CASSLQGARGYTF
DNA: TGTGCCAGCAGTTTACAGGGGGCGCGCGGCTACACCTTC

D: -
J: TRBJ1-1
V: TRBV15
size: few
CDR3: CATSRDIQGTEAFF
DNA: TGTGCCACCAGCAGAGATATTCAGGGTACTGAAGCTTTCTTT

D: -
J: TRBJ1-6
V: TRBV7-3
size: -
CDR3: CASSLAGNSPLHF
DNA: TGTGCCAGCAGCTTAGCGGGAAATTCACCCCTCCACTTT

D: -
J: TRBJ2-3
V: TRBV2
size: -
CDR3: CASSLRDTQYF
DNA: TGTGCCAGCAGTCTGCGGGATACGCAGTATTTT

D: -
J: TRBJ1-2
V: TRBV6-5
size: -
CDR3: CASTYSLTGSYTF
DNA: TGTGCCAGCACCTACTCCCTTACAGGATCCTACACCTTC

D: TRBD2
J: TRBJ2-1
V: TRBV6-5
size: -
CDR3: CASSSATSAYNEQFF
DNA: TGTGCCAGCAGTTCCGCGACTAGCGCCTACAATGAGCAGTTCTTC

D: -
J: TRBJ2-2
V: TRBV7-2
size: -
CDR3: CASRVLRGANTGELFF
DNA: TGTGCCAGCAGGGTACTTAGGGGTGCGAACACCGGGGAGCTGTTTTTT

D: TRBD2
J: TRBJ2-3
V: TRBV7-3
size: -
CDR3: CASSSLFGGGADTQYF
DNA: TGTGCCAGCAGCTCCCTCTTCGGGGGGGGCGCAGATACGCAGTATTTT

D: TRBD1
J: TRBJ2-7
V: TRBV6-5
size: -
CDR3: CASRRQGASSYEQYF
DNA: TGTGCCAGCAGACGACAGGGGGCTAGCTCCTACGAGCAGTACTTC